This T cell receptor (beta chain) was captured by sequencing in a study of blood T cell repertoires in COVID-19. Repertoires were generated with immunoSEQ multiplex PCR, while TCRdb's copy carries only in-frame clones and drops some. This sample has approximately 130,000 clones, with about 83% found just once. Per germline, CDR1 SGHAT and CDR2 FQNNGV. V was shortened by 4 bases and J by 6 bases, with 12 bases between the two germline ends. The CDR3 runs to 13 residues. Input material: peripheral blood. The V call is TRBV11-2, the J call TRBJ1-1; perhaps TRBD1 as D (5 bases). The sequence derives from a middle-aged man with active or convalescent COVID-19. DNA for the CDR3: TGTGCCAGCAGCTCCCAGGGCATGGCTGAAGCTTTCTTT. Its translation: CASSSQGMAEAFF.